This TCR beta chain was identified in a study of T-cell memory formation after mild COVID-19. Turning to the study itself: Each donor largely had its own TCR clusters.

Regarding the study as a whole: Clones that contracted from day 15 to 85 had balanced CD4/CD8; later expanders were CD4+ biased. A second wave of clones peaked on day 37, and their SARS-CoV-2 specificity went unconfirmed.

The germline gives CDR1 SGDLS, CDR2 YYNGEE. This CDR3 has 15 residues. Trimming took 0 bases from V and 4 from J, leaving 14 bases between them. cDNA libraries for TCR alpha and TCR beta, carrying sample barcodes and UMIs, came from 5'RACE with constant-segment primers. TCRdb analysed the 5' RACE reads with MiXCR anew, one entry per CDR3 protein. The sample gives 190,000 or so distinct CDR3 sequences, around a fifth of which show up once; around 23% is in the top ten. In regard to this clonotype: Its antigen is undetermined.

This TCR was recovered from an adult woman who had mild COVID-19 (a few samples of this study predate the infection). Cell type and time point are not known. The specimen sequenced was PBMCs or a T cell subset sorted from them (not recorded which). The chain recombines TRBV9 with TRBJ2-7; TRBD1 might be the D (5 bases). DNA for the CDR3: TGTGCCAGCAGCGTAGCTGGGGCCCTCCTATACGAGCAGTACTTC. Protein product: CASSVAGALLYEQYF.